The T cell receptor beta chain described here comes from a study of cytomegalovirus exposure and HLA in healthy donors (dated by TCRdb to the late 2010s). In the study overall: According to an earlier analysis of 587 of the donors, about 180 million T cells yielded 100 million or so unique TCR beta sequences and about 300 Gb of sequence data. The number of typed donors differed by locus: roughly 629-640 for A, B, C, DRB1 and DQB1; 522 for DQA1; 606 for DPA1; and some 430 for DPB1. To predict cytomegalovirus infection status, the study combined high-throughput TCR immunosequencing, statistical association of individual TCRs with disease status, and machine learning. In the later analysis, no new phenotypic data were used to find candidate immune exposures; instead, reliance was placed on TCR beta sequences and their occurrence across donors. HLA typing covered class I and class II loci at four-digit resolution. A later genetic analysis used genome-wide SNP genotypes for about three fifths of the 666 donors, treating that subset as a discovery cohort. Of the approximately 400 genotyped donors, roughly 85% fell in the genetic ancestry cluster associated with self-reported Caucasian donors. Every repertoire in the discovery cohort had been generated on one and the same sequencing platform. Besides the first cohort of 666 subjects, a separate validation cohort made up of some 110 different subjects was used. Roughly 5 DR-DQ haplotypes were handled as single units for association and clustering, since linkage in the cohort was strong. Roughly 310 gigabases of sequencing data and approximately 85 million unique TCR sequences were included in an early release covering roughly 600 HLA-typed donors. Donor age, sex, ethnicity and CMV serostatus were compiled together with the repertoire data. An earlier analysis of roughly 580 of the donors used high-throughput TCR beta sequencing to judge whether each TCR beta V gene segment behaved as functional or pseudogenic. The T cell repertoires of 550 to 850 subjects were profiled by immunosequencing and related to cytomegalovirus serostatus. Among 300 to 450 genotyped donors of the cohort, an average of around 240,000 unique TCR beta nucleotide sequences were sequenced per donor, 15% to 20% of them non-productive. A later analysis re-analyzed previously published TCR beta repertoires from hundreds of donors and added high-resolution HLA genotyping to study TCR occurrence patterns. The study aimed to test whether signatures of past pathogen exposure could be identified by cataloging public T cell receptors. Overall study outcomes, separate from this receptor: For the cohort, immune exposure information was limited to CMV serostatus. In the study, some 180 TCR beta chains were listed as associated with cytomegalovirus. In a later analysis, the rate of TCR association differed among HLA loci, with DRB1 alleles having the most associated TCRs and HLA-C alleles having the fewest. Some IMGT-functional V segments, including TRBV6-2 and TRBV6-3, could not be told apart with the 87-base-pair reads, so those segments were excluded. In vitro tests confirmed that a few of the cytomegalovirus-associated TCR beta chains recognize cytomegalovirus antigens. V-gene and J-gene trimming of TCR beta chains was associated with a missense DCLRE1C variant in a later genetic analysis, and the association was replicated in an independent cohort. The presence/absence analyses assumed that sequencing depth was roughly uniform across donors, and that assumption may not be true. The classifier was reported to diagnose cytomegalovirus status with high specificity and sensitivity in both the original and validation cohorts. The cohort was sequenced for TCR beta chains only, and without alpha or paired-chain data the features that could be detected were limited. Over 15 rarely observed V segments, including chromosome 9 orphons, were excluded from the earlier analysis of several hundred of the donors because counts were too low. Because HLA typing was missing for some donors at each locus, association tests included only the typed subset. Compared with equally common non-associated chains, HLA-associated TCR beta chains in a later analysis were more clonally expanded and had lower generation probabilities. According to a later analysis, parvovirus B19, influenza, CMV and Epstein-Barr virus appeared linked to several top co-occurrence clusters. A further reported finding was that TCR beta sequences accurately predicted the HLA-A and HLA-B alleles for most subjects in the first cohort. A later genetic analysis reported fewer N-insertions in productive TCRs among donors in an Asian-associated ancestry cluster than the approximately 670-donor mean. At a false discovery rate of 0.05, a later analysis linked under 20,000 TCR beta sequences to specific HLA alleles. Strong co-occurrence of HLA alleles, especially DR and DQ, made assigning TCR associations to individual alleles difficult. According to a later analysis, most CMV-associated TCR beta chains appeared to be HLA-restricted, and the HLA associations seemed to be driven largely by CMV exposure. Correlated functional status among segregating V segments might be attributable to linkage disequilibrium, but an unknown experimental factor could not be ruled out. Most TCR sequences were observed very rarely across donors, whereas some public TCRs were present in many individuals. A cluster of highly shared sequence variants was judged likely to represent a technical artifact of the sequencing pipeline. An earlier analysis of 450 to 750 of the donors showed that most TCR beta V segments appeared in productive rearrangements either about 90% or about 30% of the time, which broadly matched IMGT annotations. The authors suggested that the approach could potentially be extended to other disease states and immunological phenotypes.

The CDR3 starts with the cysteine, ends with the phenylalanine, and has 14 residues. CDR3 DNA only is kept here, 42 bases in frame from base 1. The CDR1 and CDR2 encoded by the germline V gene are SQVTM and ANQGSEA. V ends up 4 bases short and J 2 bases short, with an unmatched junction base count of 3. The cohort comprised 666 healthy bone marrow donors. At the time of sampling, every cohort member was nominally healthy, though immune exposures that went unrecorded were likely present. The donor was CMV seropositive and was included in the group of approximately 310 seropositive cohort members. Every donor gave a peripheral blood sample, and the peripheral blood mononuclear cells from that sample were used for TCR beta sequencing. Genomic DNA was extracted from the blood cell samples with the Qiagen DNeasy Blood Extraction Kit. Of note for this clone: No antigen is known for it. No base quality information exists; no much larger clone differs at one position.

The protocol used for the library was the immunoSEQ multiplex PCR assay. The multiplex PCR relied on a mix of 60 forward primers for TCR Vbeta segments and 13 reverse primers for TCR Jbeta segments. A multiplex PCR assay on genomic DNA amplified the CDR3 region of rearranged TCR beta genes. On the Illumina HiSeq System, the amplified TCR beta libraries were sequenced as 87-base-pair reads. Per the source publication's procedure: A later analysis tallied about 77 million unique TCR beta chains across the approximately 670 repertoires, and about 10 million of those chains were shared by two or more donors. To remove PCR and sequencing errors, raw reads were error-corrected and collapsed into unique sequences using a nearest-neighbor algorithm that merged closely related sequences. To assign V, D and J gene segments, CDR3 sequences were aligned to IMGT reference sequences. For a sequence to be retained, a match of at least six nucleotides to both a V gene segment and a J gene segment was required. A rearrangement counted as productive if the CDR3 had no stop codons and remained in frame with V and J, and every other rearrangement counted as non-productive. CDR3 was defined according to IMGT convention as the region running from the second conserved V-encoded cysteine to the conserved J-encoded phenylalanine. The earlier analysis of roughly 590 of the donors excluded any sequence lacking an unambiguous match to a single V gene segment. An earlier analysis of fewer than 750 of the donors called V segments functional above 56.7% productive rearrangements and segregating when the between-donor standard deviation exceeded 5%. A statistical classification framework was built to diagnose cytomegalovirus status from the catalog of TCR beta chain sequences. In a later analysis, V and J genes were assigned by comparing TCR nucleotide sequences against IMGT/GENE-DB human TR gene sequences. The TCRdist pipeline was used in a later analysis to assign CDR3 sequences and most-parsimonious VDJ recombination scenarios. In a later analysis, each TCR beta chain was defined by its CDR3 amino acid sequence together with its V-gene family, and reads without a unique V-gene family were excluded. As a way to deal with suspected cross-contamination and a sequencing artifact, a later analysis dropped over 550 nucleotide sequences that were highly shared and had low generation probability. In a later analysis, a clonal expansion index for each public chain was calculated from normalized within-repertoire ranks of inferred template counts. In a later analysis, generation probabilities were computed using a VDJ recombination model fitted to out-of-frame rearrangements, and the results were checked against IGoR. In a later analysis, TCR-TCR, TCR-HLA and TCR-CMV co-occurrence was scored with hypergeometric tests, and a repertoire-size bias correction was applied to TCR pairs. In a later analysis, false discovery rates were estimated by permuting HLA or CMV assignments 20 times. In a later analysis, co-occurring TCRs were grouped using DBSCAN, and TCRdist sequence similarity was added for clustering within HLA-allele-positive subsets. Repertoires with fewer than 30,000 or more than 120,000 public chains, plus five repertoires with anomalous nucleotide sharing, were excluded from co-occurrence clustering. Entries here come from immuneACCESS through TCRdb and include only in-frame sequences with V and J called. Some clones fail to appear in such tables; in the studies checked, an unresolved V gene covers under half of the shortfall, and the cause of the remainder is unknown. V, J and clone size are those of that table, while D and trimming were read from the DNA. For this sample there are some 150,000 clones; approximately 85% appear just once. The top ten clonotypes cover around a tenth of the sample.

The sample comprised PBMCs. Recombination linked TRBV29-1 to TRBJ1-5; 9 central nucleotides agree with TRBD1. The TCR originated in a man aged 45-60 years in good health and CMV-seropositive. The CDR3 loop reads CSVGTGVGNQPQHF. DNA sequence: TGCAGCGTTGGGACAGGGGTGGGCAATCAGCCCCAGCATTTT. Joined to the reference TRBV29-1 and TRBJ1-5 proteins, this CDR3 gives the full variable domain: SAVISQKPSRDICQRGTSLTIQCQVDSQVTMMFWYRQQPGQSLTLIATANQGSEATYESGFVIDKFPISRPNLTFSTLTVSNMSPEDSSIYLCSVGTGVGNQPQHFGDGTRLSIL.